A single sample is the source of the 26 T cell receptor beta chains below, sequenced in a study of Graves' ophthalmopathy and Graves' hyperthyroidism. As the template, RNA transcripts were used to amplify TCR beta CDR3 regions. HTBI primers were used in a first-round RT-PCR, which preceded a second-round multiplex PCR. TCRdb ran MiXCR on the multiplex PCR reads and lists one entry per CDR3 protein. This repertoire shows 600,000 to 700,000 distinct CDR3 sequences, 35% to 45% found once; its top ten account for around 3.3%. Sequencing used peripheral blood. The source of these receptors is an adult man with Graves' ophthalmopathy.

This clonotype has ten or more counts. The gene calls are TRBV9 and TRBJ2-5; 9 positions match TRBD2. V lost 1 base to trimming and J lost 4 bases; unmatched junction nucleotides: 8. Looked up from germline, CDR1 is SGDLS and CDR2 is YYNGEE. This CDR3 is built from 16 residues. CDR3 loop: CASSVRGSGGGETQYF. In nucleotides, the CDR3 is TGTGCCAGCAGCGTACGGGGTAGCGGGGGAGGAGAGACCCAGTACTTC.

This clonotype was recorded at least ten times. The CDR3 sequence is CASSLNSGGQETQYF. CDR3 nucleotides: TGTGCCAGCAGCTTAAACTCTGGGGGACAAGAGACCCAGTACTTC. The gene calls are TRBV7-2 and TRBJ2-5; perhaps D is TRBD1 or TRBD2 (5 bases each). The V and J ends lost 2 bases and 2 bases respectively, with 12 bases between them. The CDR3 extends over 15 amino acids. Germline values: CDR1 SGHTA, CDR2 FQGNSA.

This clonotype was seen ten or more times. V gene TRBV4-3 combines with J gene TRBJ2-5, with no clear D. The V gene's germline CDR1 is LGHNA and CDR2 YSLEER. CDR3 size: 15 residues. V was pared by 0 bases and J by 8 bases, with 16 bases between. CDR3 sequence reads: CASSQEAQISSTQYF. The CDR3 nucleotides read TGCGCCAGCAGCCAAGAAGCTCAGATCTCGAGTACCCAGTACTTC.

The CDR3 sequence: CSVGQGATYEQYF. The CDR3 DNA reads TGCAGCGTGGGACAGGGGGCCACCTACGAGCAGTACTTC. The chain is built from TRBV29-1 and TRBJ2-7; 12 bases map to TRBD1. CDR1 is SQVTM and CDR2 is ANQGSEA in the germline V gene. The CDR3 extends over 13 amino acids. Trimming removed 6 bases from V and 2 bases from J; junction bases left unmatched: 2.

Ten or more counts support this clonotype. J is TRBJ2-7 and V is TRBV7-2, with D possibly being TRBD1 (6 bases). Deletions cut 0 bases from V and 6 bases from J, with 9 bases between. Germline V gives CDR1 SGHTA, CDR2 FQGNSA. This CDR3 region has 13 residues. CDR3 in amino acids: CASSLARGGEQYF. The DNA for the CDR3 is TGTGCCAGCAGCTTAGCTAGAGGGGGCGAGCAGTACTTC.

This clonotype turned up a few times. The V gene is TRBV9, the J gene TRBJ2-2, with D tentatively TRBD2 (5 bases). Looked up from germline, CDR1 is SGDLS and CDR2 is YYNGEE. CDR3 length: 16 residues. Trimming took 0 bases from V and 0 from J, leaving 9 bases between them. In DNA, the CDR3 is TGTGCCAGCAGCGTAGTATGGACTGCGAACACCGGGGAGCTGTTTTTT. Translating it yields CASSVVWTANTGELFF.

This clonotype was counted ten times or more. The chain joins TRBV7-8 to TRBJ2-2; 7 bases are a match to TRBD1. Per germline, CDR1 SGHVS and CDR2 FQNEAQ. Trimming cost V 5 bases and J 3 bases; bases outside gene matches: 9. The CDR3 contains 16 residues. The DNA for the CDR3 is TGTGCCAGCAGCACATACAGGGGTGGGGACACCGGGGAGCTGTTTTTT. The encoded protein is CASSTYRGGDTGELFF.

This clonotype was observed at least ten times. The CDR3 nucleotides are TGTGCCAGCAGTTACTTGGGACATCCCTCTGGGGCCAACGTCCTGACTTTC. It yields the protein CASSYLGHPSGANVLTF. The V and J genes are TRBV6-5 and TRBJ2-6; tentative D call: TRBD1 (6 bases). Looked up from germline, CDR1 is MNHEY and CDR2 is SVGAGI. The length of the CDR3 is 17 residues. The V end lost 1 base, the J end lost 0 bases, and 10 bases lay between the germline ends.

For this clonotype: As the CDR3 is not closed by the conserved phenylalanine or tryptophan, this likely results from a read error. The rearrangement links TRBV15 to TRBJ1-6; the D gene is possibly TRBD1 (5 bases). CDR1 and CDR2 from the germline V gene are LNHNV and YYDKDF (reference sequence). The CDR3 has 14 residues. Trimming shortened V by 1 base and J by 9 bases, and 10 bases separated the two germline ends. CDR3 region: CATSRAIGGSPLHS. CDR3 coding DNA: TGTGCCACCAGCAGAGCGATCGGGGGTTCACCCCTCCACTCT.

This clonotype was seen many times. The chain uses TRBV7-8 and TRBJ1-2; unclear D gene. Germline V gives CDR1 SGHVS, CDR2 FQNEAQ. The CDR3 is made up of 16 amino acids. V was shortened by 1 base and J by 4 bases, with 16 bases between the two germline ends. Written as DNA, the CDR3 is TGTGCCAGCAGCTTAGTCGCTGGTTTGATATCCTATGGCTACACCTTC. Amino acids: CASSLVAGLISYGYTF. The whole variable domain, filled in from reference TRBV7-8 and TRBJ1-2, reads GAGVSQSPRYKVAKRGQDVALRCDPISGHVSLFWYQQALGQGPEFLTYFQNEAQLDKSGLPSDRFFAERPEGSVSTLKIQRTQQEDSAVYLCASSLVAGLISYGYTFGSGTRLTVV.

This clonotype was counted between two and nine times. V usage is TRBV27 and J usage is TRBJ1-5; tentatively, D is TRBD1 (5 bases). Looked up from germline, CDR1 is MNHEY and CDR2 is SMNVEV (reference sequence). Trimming left V 6 bases short and J 1 base short, with 13 bases between. This CDR3 is 15 amino acids long. In nucleotides, the CDR3 is TGTGCCAGCAGGAAGGGACGGCTGAGCAATCAGCCCCAGCATTTT. Translated, it gives CASRKGRLSNQPQHF.

V and J are TRBV19 and TRBJ1-2, with D possibly TRBD1 on 5 matching bases. V lost 8 bases to trimming and J lost 7 bases, with 17 bases between them. CDR1 LNHDA and CDR2 SQIVND come from the germline V gene (reference sequence). This CDR3 is built from 13 residues. CDR3 in amino acids: CASQGVGRFGYTF. For the CDR3, the DNA is TGTGCCAGTCAAGGGGTAGGAAGATTTGGCTACACCTTC.

The chain employs TRBV15 and TRBJ2-7, with D maybe TRBD2 (6 bases). CDR3 length: 13 residues. Germline lookup yields CDR1 LNHNV and CDR2 YYDKDF (reference sequence). V lost 11 bases, J lost 0 bases, and 14 bases lay in between. Here the CDR3 DNA reads TGTGCCTCGCTAGGAGGGAACTCCTACGAGCAGTACTTC. Protein: CASLGGNSYEQYF.

The CDR3 DNA reads TGTGCCACCAGTGACCGGCCTGGACGGGAGGTCACAGATACGCAGTATTTT. Translated: CATSDRPGREVTDTQYF. The V call is TRBV24-1, the J call TRBJ2-3, with 7 bases that match TRBD2. After removal of 4 bases from V and 2 bases from J, the junction contained 11 bases not matched to a gene. Germline-derived CDR1 and CDR2 are KGHDR and SFDVKD. CDR3 length: 17 amino acids.

This clonotype was observed many times. V is TRBV20-1 and J is TRBJ2-2; 7 bases match TRBD1. The CDR3 runs to 13 residues. Germline CDR1 reads DFQATT; CDR2 reads SNEGSKA (reference sequence). V lost 6 bases and J lost 4; bases outside the gene matches: 5. CDR3 sequence: CSAKTGITGELFF. CDR3 bases: TGCAGTGCCAAGACAGGGATCACCGGGGAGCTGTTTTTT.

This clonotype has ten or more counts. The genes are TRBV5-1 and TRBJ2-2, with TRBD2 matching 9 bases. The V and J ends lost 0 bases and 7 bases, in that order; junction bases with no gene match: 4. There are 15 residues in the CDR3. Germline values: CDR1 SGHRS, CDR2 YFSETQ. The CDR3, as DNA: TGCGCCAGCAGCTTGGAGGGACTAGCAAACGGGGAGCTGTTTTTT. It codes for CASSLEGLANGELFF.

The chain combines TRBV4-2 with TRBJ2-7; D might be TRBD1 (5 bases). Between the trimmed V and J ends, which lost 1 base and 4 bases, there was a span of 11 bases. This CDR3 has 14 amino acids. Germline V lookup: CDR1 LGHNA, CDR2 YNFKEQ. The CDR3 DNA reads TGTGCCAGCAGCCAAGCGGCCCAGGGTTACGAGCAGTACTTC. Amino acids: CASSQAAQGYEQYF.

The chain uses TRBV12-3 or TRBV12-4 and TRBJ2-6, with 8 bases lining up with TRBD1. This CDR3 region has 14 residues. With 6 bases clipped from V and 10 bases from J, the junction kept 8 bases outside the gene matches. In DNA, the CDR3 is TGTGCCAGCAGGAAAAAGACAGGGGTGAACGTCCTGACTTTC. Its protein product is CASRKKTGVNVLTF.

The gene calls are TRBV20-1 and TRBJ2-5, with 7 bases that match TRBD2. Germline CDR1 reads DFQATT; CDR2 reads SNEGSKA (reference sequence). V lost 4 bases and J lost 5; bases outside the gene matches: 13. The CDR3 runs to 15 residues. CDR3 in DNA: TGCAGTGCTAACAAGCGGGACCGGGCTCGGGAGACCCAGTACTTC. Protein product: CSANKRDRARETQYF.

As for this clonotype: This could be a read error, since a much larger clone is one nucleotide away. V is TRBV7-2 and J is TRBJ2-7; TRBD1 aligns across 10 bases. This CDR3 contains 15 residues. Germline lookup yields CDR1 SGHTA and CDR2 FQGNSA. The DNA of the CDR3 is TGCGCCAGCAGCCAGGGGGACAGGGGCGACTACGGGCAGTACTTC. Translation: CASSQGDRGDYGQYF.

A few counts support this clonotype. This chain joins TRBV19 and TRBJ2-5; no clear D. Germline V CDR1 and CDR2: LNHDA, SQIVND (reference sequence). This CDR3 spans 13 amino acids. Trimming took 9 bases from V and 5 from J, leaving 16 bases between them. As DNA, the CDR3 is TGTGCCAGCACGGGCCAAAAAAGGGAGACCCAGTACTTC. It yields the protein CASTGQKRETQYF.

On this clonotype itself: A much larger clone differs from this one at a single base, so this may be a read error. The chain employs TRBV7-4 and TRBJ1-1; tentatively, D is TRBD1 (5 bases). This CDR3 contains 15 residues. Trimming left V 1 base short and J 4 bases short, with 13 bases between. Germline-derived CDR1 and CDR2 are SGHVT and SQSDAQ. CDR3 DNA sequence: TGTGCCAGCAGCTTAGGGGCAGGGACGGGCACTGAAGCTTTCTTT. Protein sequence: CASSLGAGTGTEAFF.

As for this clonotype: Since no conserved phenylalanine or tryptophan closes the CDR3, a read error is the likely cause. It is unclear where the CDR3 begins or ends on the DNA, so no DNA is shown, and the CDR3 is as TCRdb lists it. The chain recombines TRBV7-9 with TRBJ1-6. The CDR3 numbers 9 amino acids, ends counted. Germline CDR1 reads SEHNR; CDR2 reads FQNEAQ (reference sequence). The CDR3 region is CASSPSPTS.

Regarding this clonotype: At one end, the junction sequence differs from germline, possibly due to a read error. J is TRBJ1-2 and V is TRBV10-3, with D possibly TRBD1 on 6 matching bases. Germline V gene data show CDR1 as ENHRY and CDR2 as SYGVKD. The CDR3 length is 16 residues. The CDR3 sequence is CASSEAGGGPNYGYTF. The CDR3, as DNA: TGTGCCAGCAGTGAAGCGGGCGGGGGGCCAAACTATGGCTACACCTTC.

In the case of this clonotype: The junction departs from the called germline gene at one end, perhaps through a read error. In DNA form, the CDR3 reads TGTGCCAGCAGTTTTTCAACAGGGGTAGGTCAGCCCCAGCATTTT. Its translation is CASSFSTGVGQPQHF. The V and J genes are TRBV10-3 and TRBJ1-5; the match to TRBD1 covers 7 bases. CDR3 length: 15 residues. Germline loops: CDR1 ENHRY, CDR2 SYGVKD.

Worth noting for this clonotype: The conserved closing phenylalanine or tryptophan is absent in this CDR3, likely reflecting a read error. The rearrangement uses TRBV2 and TRBJ2-5; 10 bases agree with TRBD2. Losses at the gene ends were 5 bases for V and 9 bases for J; bases not matched to a gene: 12. This CDR3 contains 15 residues. The germline gives CDR1 SNHLY, CDR2 FYNNEI. CDR3 region: CASSSRTSGDEAQYL. The CDR3 nucleotides read TGTGCCAGCAGTTCTCGAACTAGCGGGGACGAGGCCCAGTACCTC.